The 32 T cell receptor beta chains in this list originate from one sample, sequenced in a study of T cell changes during pregnancy in multiple sclerosis. Profiling relied on immunoSEQ multiplex PCR, and the TCRdb table lists in-frame clones only, not all of them. This table holds some 44,000 clones, approximately 90% found once. The sample was CD4+ T cells from peripheral blood mononuclear cells, taken after pregnancy. Source of these receptors: a female donor with multiple sclerosis, enrolled in a pregnancy study.

V and J are TRBV19 and TRBJ2-2, with TRBD2 as a possible D gene (6 bases). The V end lost 5 bases, the J end lost 5 bases, and 15 bases lay between the germline ends. Germline V CDR1 and CDR2: LNHDA, SQIVND (reference sequence). The CDR3 is 15 amino acids. The CDR3 sequence is CASSPWGLITGELFF. The CDR3 DNA sequence: TGTGCCAGTAGTCCTTGGGGACTTATAACCGGGGAGCTGTTTTTT.

CDR3 bases: TGTGCCAGCAGCTCCGGACTAGCGGGAAACACAGATACGCAGTATTTT. Amino acid sequence: CASSSGLAGNTDTQYF. The chain couples TRBV7-2 to TRBJ2-3, with TRBD2 matching 12 bases. Per the germline V gene, CDR1 is SGHTA and CDR2 is FQGNSA. The CDR3 has 16 residues. Germline trimming cut 4 bases from V and 2 bases from J; bases unmatched to any gene: 4.

V and J are TRBV27 and TRBJ1-2; tentative D call: TRBD1 (6 bases). Between the trimmed V and J ends, which lost 3 bases and 7 bases, there was a span of 15 bases. Germline-derived CDR1 and CDR2 are MNHEY and SMNVEV (reference sequence). The CDR3 spans 14 residues. The CDR3 reads CASSFRDTLGGYTF. Here the CDR3 DNA reads TGTGCCAGCAGTTTCAGGGACACTCTAGGTGGCTACACCTTC.

This sequence joins TRBV5-1 and TRBJ2-3; 7 nucleotides match TRBD2. The CDR3 totals 14 residues. Per germline, CDR1 SGHRS and CDR2 YFSETQ. With 1 base clipped from V and 6 bases from J, the junction kept 5 bases outside the gene matches. In DNA, the CDR3 is TGCGCCAGCAGCTTGAGCGGGGTTGCCGATACGCAGTATTTT. Amino acids: CASSLSGVADTQYF.

This clone came up a few times. The V call is TRBV19, the J call TRBJ1-1, with no clear D. Germline lookup yields CDR1 LNHDA and CDR2 SQIVND (reference sequence). The CDR3 has 13 residues. With 5 bases removed from V and 0 bases from J, the gap between germline ends came to 7 bases. In nucleotides, the CDR3 is TGTGCCAGTAGTGTGACACTGAACACTGAAGCTTTCTTT. Its protein product is CASSVTLNTEAFF.

The gene calls are TRBV29-1 and TRBJ1-5; D may be TRBD1 (5 bases). Trimming shortened V by 6 bases and J by 5 bases, and 14 bases separated the two germline ends. The germline V gene encodes CDR1 SQVTM and CDR2 ANQGSEA. This CDR3 has 13 amino acids. The DNA for the CDR3 is TGCAGCGTGAGGGGCGGGGGGGATCAGCCCCAGCATTTT. This codes for CSVRGGGDQPQHF. The variable domain in full, with the rest retrieved from reference TRBV29-1 and TRBJ1-5, is SAVISQKPSRDICQRGTSLTIQCQVDSQVTMMFWYRQQPGQSLTLIATANQGSEATYESGFVIDKFPISRPNLTFSTLTVSNMSPEDSSIYLCSVRGGGDQPQHFGDGTRLSIL.

The chain carries TRBV5-4 and TRBJ1-1; TRBD1 aligns across 7 bases. Per the germline V gene, CDR1 is SGHNT and CDR2 is YYREEE (reference sequence). Trimming cost V 0 bases and J 5 bases; bases outside gene matches: 7. The CDR3 runs to 15 residues. The CDR3 reads CASSLEAGGYTEAFF. The CDR3 DNA sequence: TGTGCCAGCAGCTTGGAGGCAGGGGGTTATACTGAAGCTTTCTTT.

This chain links TRBV6-6 with TRBJ1-3; 7 nucleotides match TRBD1. Per germline, CDR1 MNHNY and CDR2 SVGAGI (reference sequence). The junction had 10 bases not matched to a gene; V was cut back by 8 bases and J by 3 bases. The CDR3 sequence is 15 residues long. The CDR3 DNA is TGTGCCAGCTTGGCAGGGGGAAATCTTGGAAACACCATATATTTT. Translating it yields CASLAGGNLGNTIYF.

This clone was detected once. This rearrangement joins TRBV7-2 to TRBJ1-3; D is perhaps TRBD1 (6 bases). Germline assignment: CDR1 SGHTA and CDR2 FQGNSA. The CDR3 runs 15 residues. With 5 bases removed from V and 4 bases from J, the gap between germline ends came to 15 bases. The CDR3 sequence: CASSQWAGAGNTIYF. In nucleotides, the CDR3 is TGTGCCAGCAGCCAGTGGGCAGGGGCGGGAAACACCATATATTTT.

The rearrangement uses TRBV6-6 and TRBJ1-1, with a tentative D call TRBD1 (5 bases). Trimming pared 11 bases from V and 1 base from J, leaving 17 bases between. This CDR3 spans 14 amino acids. CDR1 is MNHNY, CDR2 SVGAGI, per germline (reference sequence). The CDR3 DNA is TGTGCCGGGGCTGCGGCCCGGCGGAACACTGAAGCTTTCTTT. Residues: CAGAAARRNTEAFF.

The V call is TRBV6-1, the J call TRBJ2-4; 11 bases align to TRBD1. The CDR3 has 12 amino acids. Trimming cost V 8 bases and J 7 bases; bases outside gene matches: 1. CDR1 and CDR2 (germline): MNHNS, SASEGT. The CDR3 reads CASGTGGNIQYF. In DNA, the CDR3 is TGTGCCAGCGGGACAGGGGGGAACATTCAGTACTTC.

This clone occurred a few times. The rearrangement joins TRBV11-1 to TRBJ1-6; TRBD1 matches at 7 bases. Germline V gene sequence: CDR1 SGHAT, CDR2 FQDESV (reference sequence). The CDR3 runs to 16 residues. V trimming: 5 bases; J trimming: 6 bases; junction bases outside the gene matches: 10. CDR3 amino acids: CASSDPPGQRNSPLHF. CDR3 sequence (DNA): TGTGCCAGCAGCGACCCCCCGGGACAGCGTAATTCACCCCTCCACTTT.

V usage is TRBV15 and J usage is TRBJ2-7, with D uncertain. The CDR3 runs to 11 residues. With 4 bases removed from V and 4 bases from J, the gap between germline ends came to 5 bases. CDR1 is LNHNV, CDR2 YYDKDF, per germline (reference sequence). Written as DNA, the CDR3 is TGTGCCACCAGCAACGGGTACGAGCAGTACTTC. Amino acid sequence: CATSNGYEQYF.

This chain links TRBV1 with TRBJ2-7; the table's D call, TRBD2, was not checked against the DNA. TRBV1 counts as a pseudogene. The length of the CDR3 is 16 residues. The DNA for the CDR3 is TGCACCAGCAGCCCGCGGGGGGGCCGGGGGGGCCACGAGCAGTACTTC. This sequence encodes CTSSPRGGRGGHEQYF.

The CDR3 spells CASSLRPGQSNSPLHF. The CDR3 nucleotides read TGTGCCAGCAGCTTAAGGCCGGGACAGAGTAATTCACCCCTCCACTTT. The chain recombines TRBV7-9 with TRBJ1-6; 7 positions agree with TRBD1. V lost 2 bases and J lost 6; bases outside the gene matches: 7. The germline V gene encodes CDR1 SEHNR and CDR2 FQNEAQ (reference sequence). CDR3 length equals 16 residues.

DNA for the CDR3: TGTGCCAGCAGTGACAGGGGGCGAACCGGGGAGCTGTTTTTT. It codes for CASSDRGRTGELFF. The genes are TRBV6-1 and TRBJ2-2; 8 nucleotides agree with TRBD1. CDR3 size: 14 residues. V trimming: 3 bases; J trimming: 5 bases; junction bases outside the gene matches: 2. Germline CDR1 MNHNS, CDR2 SASEGT.

V and J are TRBV6-1 and TRBJ1-2; D is unclear. The CDR3 length is 11 residues. Trimming shortened V by 8 bases and J by 7 bases, and 11 bases separated the two germline ends. CDR1 MNHNS and CDR2 SASEGT come from the germline V gene. The CDR3 DNA follows: TGTGCCAGCGCAAAGGAGGTTGGCTACACCTTC. This encodes CASAKEVGYTF.

This clone was detected once. The gene calls are TRBV18 and TRBJ1-2; D is possibly TRBD1 (6 bases). This CDR3 has 15 residues. Germline V gene lookup returns CDR1 KGHSH and CDR2 LQKENI. V dropped 2 bases and J dropped 0 bases, with 10 bases sitting between them. CDR3 DNA: TGTGCCAGCTCACCAGGAAGGGGGACTAACTATGGCTACACCTTC. Translated, it gives CASSPGRGTNYGYTF.

The rearrangement uses TRBV9 and TRBJ1-2; D unresolved. Germline V gene sequence: CDR1 SGDLS, CDR2 YYNGEE. Trimming shortened V by 4 bases and J by 0 bases, and 13 bases separated the two germline ends. The CDR3 contains 15 residues. This CDR3 is CASSFAASPNYGYTF. DNA for the CDR3: TGTGCCAGCAGCTTCGCGGCCAGTCCTAACTATGGCTACACCTTC.

The genes are TRBV29-1 and TRBJ1-2, with 8 bases lining up with TRBD1. The CDR3 runs 13 residues. With V trimmed by 3 bases and J by 4 bases, 4 bases remained unmatched. Germline V gene data show CDR1 as SQVTM and CDR2 as ANQGSEA. The CDR3 DNA sequence: TGCAGCGTTGAGACTGGACAGGGCTATGGCTACACCTTC. Translated: CSVETGQGYGYTF.

This clone came up once. The chain recombines TRBV5-6 with TRBJ1-2; D is ambiguous. The CDR3 runs 13 residues. V was trimmed by 1 base and J by 8 bases, leaving 12 bases between them. Germline V gene sequence: CDR1 SGHDT, CDR2 YYEEEE. This CDR3 reads CASSLYPRWGYTF. CDR3 sequence (DNA): TGTGCCAGCAGCTTGTATCCGCGGTGGGGCTACACCTTC.

This clone was seen a handful of times. The genes are TRBV4-3 and TRBJ1-5; no clear D. Germline assignment: CDR1 LGHNA and CDR2 YSLEER. The CDR3 runs 15 residues. The ends were cut back, 8 bases at V and 0 bases at J, with 14 bases in the middle. The CDR3 DNA follows: TGCGCCAGCCGAAGAGCCGTGTATAGCAATCAGCCCCAGCATTTT. Translated: CASRRAVYSNQPQHF.

The chain joins TRBV11-3 to TRBJ1-1; maybe TRBD1 (5 bases). Deletions cut 3 bases from V and 8 bases from J, with 7 bases between. Germline V gene data show CDR1 as SGHNT and CDR2 as YENEEA. The CDR3 totals 11 residues. The CDR3 DNA sequence: TGTGCCAGCAGCTTGGGGCGGGAAGCTTTCTTT. It translates to CASSLGREAFF. Looking up the rest from reference TRBV11-3 and TRBJ1-1 gives the full variable domain: EAGVVQSPRYKIIEKKQPVAFWCNPISGHNTLYWYLQNLGQGPELLIRYENEEAVDDSQLPKDRFSAERLKGVDSTLKIQPAELGDSAVYLCASSLGREAFFGQGTRLTVV.

About this clone: One end of the junction does not line up with germline, which may come from a read error. This chain joins TRBV6-1 and TRBJ1-3; possible D gene TRBD1, 6 bases. Germline CDR1 and CDR2: MNHNS and SASEGT. The length of the CDR3 is 15 residues. The CDR3 nucleotides are TGTGCCAGCAGGGTCAAGGGGGACGGCGGATCTCCTAGGATTTTT. Translated, it gives CASRVKGDGGSPRIF.

This chain uses TRBV27 with TRBJ2-7, with TRBD1 matching 9 bases. Germline V gene lookup returns CDR1 MNHEY and CDR2 SMNVEV (reference sequence). CDR3 length: 15 amino acids. V was pared by 6 bases and J by 1 base, with 7 bases of the junction left unmatched. The CDR3 coding sequence is TGTGCCAGCAGCAGACAGGGGGGAAAATCCTACGAGCAGTACTTC. As protein: CASSRQGGKSYEQYF.

This sequence joins TRBV7-8 and TRBJ1-4; weak D call: TRBD1 (5 bases). Germline CDR1 and CDR2: SGHVS and FQNEAQ. This CDR3 has 16 residues. Trimming removed 5 bases from V and 0 bases from J, with 13 bases in between. As DNA, the CDR3 is TGTGCCAGCAGCCCCCCGGGGGAAGCAACTAATGAAAAACTGTTTTTT. Amino acid sequence: CASSPPGEATNEKLFF.

The chain recombines TRBV9 with TRBJ1-1, with a weak D call TRBD1 (5 bases). Germline values: CDR1 SGDLS, CDR2 YYNGEE. The length of the CDR3 is 13 residues. V was clipped by 4 bases and J by 4 bases, with 11 bases between them. The CDR3 nucleotides are TGTGCCAGCAGCCCCTGGGGCGGCACTGAAGCTTTCTTT. Amino acid sequence: CASSPWGGTEAFF. Supplemented by reference TRBV9 and TRBJ1-1, the full variable domain reads DSGVTQTPKHLITATGQRVTLRCSPRSGDLSVYWYQQSLDQGLQFLIQYYNGEERAKGNILERFSAQQFPDLHSELNLSSLELGDSALYFCASSPWGGTEAFFGQGTRLTVV.

This clone was recorded only once. The V gene is TRBV10-1, the J gene TRBJ2-1; D remains ambiguous. Germline lookup yields CDR1 WNHNN and CDR2 SYGVQD (reference sequence). With 6 bases removed from V and 7 bases from J, the gap between germline ends came to 16 bases. The CDR3 length is 14 residues. The CDR3 DNA reads TGCGCCAGCAGCGCGTACCCTCTTGAGAATGAGCAGTTCTTC. Protein sequence: CASSAYPLENEQFF.

As DNA, the CDR3 is TGTGCCTGGAGCCCTAGGACATCCTTGGGGACTGAAGCTTTCTTT. The encoded protein is CAWSPRTSLGTEAFF. V and J are TRBV30 and TRBJ1-1; D is possibly TRBD1 (5 bases). The CDR3 totals 15 residues. Germline V CDR1 and CDR2: GTSNPN, SVGIG (reference sequence). The V and J ends lost 3 bases and 5 bases respectively, with 19 bases between them.

The rearrangement joins TRBV7-2 to TRBJ2-5; 7 bases are shared with TRBD1. The V and J ends lost 6 bases and 7 bases, in that order; junction bases with no gene match: 5. CDR1 is SGHTA and CDR2 is FQGNSA in the germline V gene. CDR3 size: 12 residues. CDR3 coding DNA: TGTGCCAGCAGGACAGGGTTGGGGACCCAGTACTTC. This translates into CASRTGLGTQYF.

The chain's CDR3 is CASSPQGTLANYGYTF. The CDR3 nucleotides read TGTGCCAGCTCACCGCAAGGGACACTCGCTAACTATGGCTACACCTTC. J is TRBJ1-2 and V is TRBV18; D is perhaps TRBD1 (6 bases). The V end lost 3 bases, the J end lost 0 bases, and 14 bases lay between the germline ends. CDR3 length: 16 amino acids. Germline loops: CDR1 KGHSH, CDR2 LQKENI.

V usage is TRBV28 and J usage is TRBJ1-5; 7 nucleotides agree with TRBD1. The length of the CDR3 is 14 residues. The J segment lost 4 bases and the V segment lost 4 bases, leaving 4 bases of the junction unmatched. In germline, CDR1 is MDHEN, CDR2 SYDVKM. The CDR3 sequence is CASSSTGWNQPQHF. The CDR3 DNA is TGTGCCAGCAGTTCGACAGGGTGGAATCAGCCCCAGCATTTT.